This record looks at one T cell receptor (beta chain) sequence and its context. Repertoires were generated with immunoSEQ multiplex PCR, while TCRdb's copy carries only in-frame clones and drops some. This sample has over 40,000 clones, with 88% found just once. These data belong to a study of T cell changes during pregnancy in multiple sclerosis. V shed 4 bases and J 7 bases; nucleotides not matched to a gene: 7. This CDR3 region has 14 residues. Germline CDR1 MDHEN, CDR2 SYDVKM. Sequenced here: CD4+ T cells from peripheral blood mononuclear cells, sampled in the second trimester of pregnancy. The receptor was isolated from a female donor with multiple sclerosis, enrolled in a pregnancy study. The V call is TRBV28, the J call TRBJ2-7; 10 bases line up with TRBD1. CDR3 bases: TGTGCCAGCAGTTCCGGGACAGGGGCCCAGGAGCAGTACTTC. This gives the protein CASSSGTGAQEQYF.